These 16 T cell receptor beta chains came from one sample sequenced in a study of sequential checkpoint blockade in melanoma. Assay used: immunoSEQ multiplex PCR; TCRdb lists only in-frame clones, some missing. The profile shows about 28,000 clones, more than 80% of them singletons. Described treatment: randomized to nivolumab then ipilimumab (arm A) or the reverse (arm B). The source material was CD8+ T cells sorted from blood (inferred from file names), sampled from a patient given nivolumab and ipilimumab in sequence. These receptors were collected from a human donor with melanoma.

The chain has TRBV6-4 and TRBJ2-1; D uncertain. In germline, CDR1 is MRHNA, CDR2 SNTAGT. This CDR3 has 13 amino acids. V lost 0 bases and J 8 bases, leaving 8 bases between the germline ends. The CDR3, as DNA: TGTGCCAGCAGTGACTCCCCAATAGATGAGCAGTTCTTC. It yields the protein CASSDSPIDEQFF.

The chain has TRBV30 and TRBJ2-1; 11 bases are shared with TRBD2. The CDR3 sequence is 19 residues long. Losses at the gene ends were 1 base for V and 0 bases for J; bases not matched to a gene: 11. From germline, CDR1 is GTSNPN and CDR2 SVGIG (reference sequence). The CDR3 region has the DNA TGTGCCTGGAGTGCAATCCTAGCGGGAGGATTTCACTCCTACAATGAGCAGTTCTTC. Protein sequence: CAWSAILAGGFHSYNEQFF.

Notes on this clone: Compared with germline, one end of the junction differs, possibly owing to a read error. The genes are TRBV7-2 and TRBJ2-6; no firm D call. The germline gives CDR1 SGHTA, CDR2 FQGNSA. The CDR3 is 16 amino acids. CDR3: CASSQDPGAGANVLTF. CDR3 DNA: TGCGCCAGCAGCCAAGATCCTGGAGCGGGGGCCAACGTCCTGACTTTC.

In its sample, this clone was seen a few times. V usage is TRBV29-1 and J usage is TRBJ2-5; D unclear. In germline, CDR1 is SQVTM, CDR2 ANQGSEA. The length of the CDR3 is 11 residues. The V end was cut by 0 bases, the J end by 7 bases, with 6 bases between. The CDR3 nucleotides are TGCAGCGTTGAAGATAACGGGACCCAGTACTTC. The encoded protein is CSVEDNGTQYF.

This clone came up once. The rearrangement uses TRBV4-1 and TRBJ2-7; D is unresolved. V lost 1 base, J lost 6 bases, and 10 bases lay in between. The CDR3 loop spans 13 amino acids. The germline CDR1 and CDR2 sequences are MGHRA and YSYEKL. In DNA form, the CDR3 reads TGCGCCAGCAGCCAAGGGTTCGTGCGCGAGCAGTACTTC. Encoded protein: CASSQGFVREQYF.

This clone was counted once. The rearrangement links TRBV4-1 to TRBJ2-5; 7 bases agree with TRBD2. Looked up from germline, CDR1 is MGHRA and CDR2 is YSYEKL. This CDR3 comprises 15 residues. V gave up 8 bases and J gave up 2 bases; unmatched junction bases: 11. The CDR3 sequence: CASQYQVGLQETQYF. The DNA of the CDR3 is TGCGCCAGCCAATATCAAGTGGGACTACAAGAGACCCAGTACTTC.

The chain carries TRBV4-2 and TRBJ2-7, with 7 bases that match TRBD2. The CDR3 spans 14 residues. V was pared by 1 base and J by 5 bases, with 5 bases of the junction left unmatched. Germline loops: CDR1 LGHNA, CDR2 YNFKEQ. The CDR3 sequence: CASSQAGGRDEQYF. In nucleotides, the CDR3 is TGTGCCAGCAGCCAAGCGGGTGGGAGGGACGAGCAGTACTTC.

The chain has TRBV6-1 and TRBJ2-5; TRBD1 matches 8 bases. The V segment lost 2 bases and the J segment 2 bases; nucleotides outside the gene matches: 4. The CDR3 runs 15 residues. Germline V gene sequence: CDR1 MNHNS, CDR2 SASEGT. The CDR3 DNA reads TGTGCCAGCAGTGAACCTCGGACAGGGCAAGAGACCCAGTACTTC. It specifies CASSEPRTGQETQYF.

This chain joins TRBV7-8 and TRBJ2-3, with 10 bases that match TRBD1. From germline, CDR1 is SGHVS and CDR2 FQNEAQ. V shed 4 bases, J shed 2 bases, and the junction held 3 bases outside the gene matches. The CDR3 contains 15 residues. CDR3 nucleotide sequence: TGTGCCAGCAGCTCCGGGACAGGGGTCACAGATACGCAGTATTTT. Translated, it gives CASSSGTGVTDTQYF.

This clone has only one observation. This chain uses TRBV7-3 with TRBJ2-3; 9 positions match TRBD2. Germline V gene data show CDR1 as SGHTA and CDR2 as FQGTGA. The CDR3 has 15 amino acids. Unmatched junction bases numbered 5, after V lost 1 base and J lost 6 bases. The CDR3 DNA follows: TGTGCCAGCAGCTTAAGCGGGGGGGCCGGGGATACGCAGTATTTT. Its protein product is CASSLSGGAGDTQYF. Full variable domain (outside the CDR3, taken from reference TRBV7-3 and TRBJ2-3): GAGVSQTPSNKVTEKGKYVELRCDPISGHTALYWYRQSLGQGPEFLIYFQGTGAADDSGLPNDRFFAVRPEGSVSTLKIQRTERGDSAVYLCASSLSGGAGDTQYFGPGTRLTVL.

The chain carries TRBV30 and TRBJ1-1; perhaps TRBD1 as D (6 bases). CDR3 length equals 15 residues. The germline V and J ends were trimmed by 1 base and 2 bases, with 14 bases remaining between them. CDR1 and CDR2 from the germline V gene are GTSNPN and SVGIG (reference sequence). The DNA of the CDR3 is TGTGCCTGGAGTGCTGGGACATATTTCAACACTGAAGCTTTCTTT. This encodes CAWSAGTYFNTEAFF.

The V gene is TRBV19, the J gene TRBJ2-1; 8 nucleotides align to TRBD2. The CDR3 loop spans 16 amino acids. Trimming at V came to 1 base and at J to 1 base, leaving 3 bases not matched to a gene. Germline V lookup: CDR1 LNHDA, CDR2 SQIVND (reference sequence). CDR3 sequence reads: CASSIGVAGSYNEQFF. The CDR3 region has the DNA TGTGCCAGTAGTATAGGCGTAGCGGGGTCCTACAATGAGCAGTTCTTC.

This sequence joins TRBV5-1 and TRBJ2-5, with D tentatively TRBD2 (5 bases). CDR1 is SGHRS and CDR2 is YFSETQ in the germline V gene. This CDR3 contains 14 residues. V dropped 0 bases and J dropped 5 bases, with 11 bases sitting between them. This CDR3 is CASSLEREWETQYF. The CDR3 DNA reads as TGCGCCAGCAGCTTGGAACGGGAATGGGAGACCCAGTACTTC.

The chain joins TRBV6-4 to TRBJ2-7; 8 bases are a match to TRBD1. With V trimmed by 4 bases and J by 2 bases, 10 bases remained unmatched. This CDR3 has 16 residues. The germline V gene has CDR1 MRHNA and CDR2 SNTAGT. The CDR3 bases are TGTGCCAGCAGTGGAGTATGTCGGACAGGGACCTACGAGCAGTACTTC. Amino acid sequence: CASSGVCRTGTYEQYF.

This clone came up once. This chain uses TRBV28 with TRBJ2-7, with 8 nucleotides matching TRBD1. Germline-derived CDR1 and CDR2 are MDHEN and SYDVKM. Losses at the gene ends were 6 bases for V and 0 bases for J; bases not matched to a gene: 1. CDR3 length: 13 residues. The CDR3 here is CASRTGVSYEQYF. The CDR3 DNA sequence: TGTGCCAGCAGGACAGGGGTCTCCTACGAGCAGTACTTC.

The chain combines TRBV19 with TRBJ2-7; the match to TRBD1 covers 8 bases. The V gene end was trimmed by 7 bases and the J gene end by 3 bases; junction bases not matched to a gene: 8. The CDR3 totals 14 residues. Germline CDR1 LNHDA, CDR2 SQIVND (reference sequence). DNA for the CDR3: TGTGCCAGTAATAATGGACAGGGACTCTACGAGCAGTACTTC. It codes for CASNNGQGLYEQYF. The full variable domain, completed using reference TRBV19 and TRBJ2-7, is DGGITQSPKYLFRKEGQNVTLSCEQNLNHDAMYWYRQDPGQGLRLIYYSQIVNDFQKGDIAEGYSVSREKKESFPLTVTSAQKNPTAFYLCASNNGQGLYEQYFGPGTRLTVT.